These T cell receptor beta chains were read from a single sample in a study of naive and memory T cell subsets. TCRdb re-derived calls from the UMI-ligation and nested PCR reads in MiXCR, one entry per CDR3 protein. This table holds roughly 21,000 distinct CDR3 sequences, about 10% found once. The sample taken for sequencing was central memory CD8+ T cells from blood. Receptors originate from a human donor in good health. CDR3s include the opening cysteine and the closing phenylalanine or tryptophan. A D gene is named only where the DNA matches it firmly. Not all rows give a size; the values are once, few, many and, for expanded clones, a class.

d_call j_call v_call clone_size cdr3_aa cdr3_nt
NA TRBJ2-1 TRBV3-1 few CASSQDGPGKQFF TGTGCCAGCAGCCAGGACGGGCCCGGGAAGCAGTTCTTC
NA TRBJ1-2 TRBV4-1 many CASSHSPVSGYGYTF TGCGCCAGCAGCCATAGTCCGGTTTCAGGCTATGGCTACACCTTC
TRBD1 TRBJ2-1 TRBV6-5 few CASSYSTGTGLFF TGTGCCAGCAGTTACTCTACCGGGACAGGATTGTTCTTC
TRBD1 TRBJ2-2 TRBV30 many CAWSPADQGAGELFF TGTGCCTGGAGCCCAGCGGACCAGGGGGCCGGGGAGCTGTTTTTT
NA TRBJ2-4 TRBV4-3 few CASSQGQGRNIQYF TGCGCCAGCAGCCAAGGGCAGGGGAGAAACATTCAGTACTTC
NA TRBJ2-3 TRBV5-6 few CASSLSGYTDTQYF TGTGCCAGCAGCTTGTCCGGCTACACAGATACGCAGTATTTT
TRBD2 TRBJ2-7 TRBV4-3 few CASSQGASSGRRGQYF TGCGCCAGCAGCCAAGGAGCGTCTAGCGGGAGACGAGGGCAGTACTTC
NA TRBJ2-3 TRBV7-2 few CASSLRLADTQYF TGTGCCAGCAGCTTAAGGTTGGCAGATACGCAGTATTTT
TRBD1 TRBJ1-5 TRBV27 many CASSDRGLSYSNQPQHF TGTGCCAGCAGCGACAGGGGGTTATCTTATAGCAATCAGCCCCAGCATTTT
NA TRBJ2-3 TRBV24-1 many CATSDVQGTSTDTQYF TGTGCCACCAGTGATGTGCAGGGGACTAGCACAGATACGCAGTATTTT
TRBD2 TRBJ2-1 TRBV9 few CASSPGSGTSGTREQFF TGTGCCAGCAGCCCTGGGTCGGGGACTAGCGGAACGAGGGAGCAGTTCTTC
NA TRBJ2-1 TRBV15 few CATSREETSLSNEQFF TGTGCCACCAGCAGAGAGGAGACTAGTTTAAGCAATGAGCAGTTCTTC
TRBD1 TRBJ1-5 TRBV6-5 many CASRAGTALYSNQPQHF TGTGCCAGCAGGGCCGGGACAGCGCTTTATAGCAATCAGCCCCAGCATTTT
TRBD2 TRBJ2-7 TRBV20-1 few CSARAALAGDYEQYF TGCAGTGCTAGAGCGGCACTAGCGGGAGACTACGAGCAGTACTTC
NA TRBJ1-1 TRBV12-3/TRBV12-4 many CASSSPDGLIYTEAFF TGTGCCAGCAGTTCTCCAGACGGCCTCATCTACACTGAAGCTTTCTTT
NA TRBJ2-2 TRBV9 many CASSVGGSTGELFF TGTGCCAGCAGCGTAGGTGGTTCCACCGGGGAGCTGTTTTTT
NA TRBJ2-1 TRBV9 NA CASSVVGGSDDNEQFF TGTGCCAGCAGCGTAGTTGGAGGGAGTGACGACAATGAGCAGTTCTTC
NA TRBJ2-1 TRBV28 few CASSLGGYNNEQFF TGTGCCAGCAGTTTAGGGGGCTACAACAATGAGCAGTTCTTC
TRBD1 TRBJ2-7 TRBV28 NA CASLRQGSYEQYF TGTGCCAGCCTTAGACAGGGATCCTACGAGCAGTACTTC
TRBD1 TRBJ2-7 TRBV2 many CASSQTGGGSYEQYF TGTGCCAGCAGCCAGACAGGGGGCGGCTCCTACGAGCAGTACTTC
TRBD2 TRBJ2-7 TRBV27 few CASSSYLAGAGYEQYF TGTGCCAGCAGTTCATACCTAGCGGGAGCTGGTTACGAGCAGTACTTC
NA TRBJ2-1 TRBV25-1 few CASSELNNEQFF TGTGCCAGCAGTGAGTTGAACAATGAGCAGTTCTTC
TRBD2 TRBJ2-2 TRBV7-6 few CASSLALAGTGELFF TGTGCCAGCAGCTTAGCACTAGCGGGTACCGGGGAGCTGTTTTTT
NA TRBJ2-1 TRBV6-5 many CASSYRGGGIYNEQFF TGTGCCAGCAGTTACCGCGGTGGGGGTATCTACAATGAGCAGTTCTTC
TRBD2 TRBJ2-1 TRBV24-1 few CATSAGTSGRHYNEQFF TGTGCCACCAGCGCAGGGACTAGCGGGAGGCATTACAATGAGCAGTTCTTC
NA TRBJ2-7 TRBV5-4 NA CASSLWGAPTPYEQYF TGTGCCAGCAGCCTTTGGGGGGCGCCCACCCCCTACGAGCAGTACTTC
NA TRBJ1-1 TRBV20-1 medium-sized CSARDLGEPERAFF TGCAGTGCTAGAGATCTGGGGGAACCCGAACGGGCTTTCTTT
NA TRBJ2-1 TRBV5-4 few CASTKTERTYNEQFF TGTGCCAGCACCAAAACGGAGCGGACCTACAATGAGCAGTTCTTC
NA TRBJ1-1 TRBV30 many CAWSWTAVNTEAFF TGTGCCTGGAGTTGGACAGCCGTCAACACTGAAGCTTTCTTT
NA TRBJ1-1 TRBV7-9 many CASTPSVGFTEAFF TGTGCCAGCACCCCATCGGTAGGGTTCACTGAAGCTTTCTTT
NA TRBJ1-5 TRBV5-6 many CASSLANSGDNQPQHF TGTGCCAGCAGCTTGGCCAATTCGGGGGACAATCAGCCCCAGCATTTT
NA TRBJ2-3 TRBV7-9 many CASSLEYAPLWSTDTQYF TGTGCCAGCAGCTTAGAGTACGCGCCGCTCTGGAGCACAGATACGCAGTATTTT
NA TRBJ2-3 TRBV9 NA CASSSDSGTQYF TGTGCCAGCAGCTCCGACAGTGGTACGCAGTATTTT
NA TRBJ2-3 TRBV10-3 medium-sized CAISDPSYTDTQYF TGTGCCATCAGTGACCCATCTTACACAGATACGCAGTATTTT
TRBD2 TRBJ2-1 TRBV27 many CASSLTSRNEQFF TGTGCCAGCAGTCTGACTAGCCGGAATGAGCAGTTCTTC
NA TRBJ1-5 TRBV27 many CATLGGFDQPQHF TGTGCCACCCTGGGGGGTTTCGATCAGCCCCAGCATTTT
TRBD2 TRBJ2-2 TRBV7-8 NA CASSLVFPSGRGTGELFF TGTGCCAGCAGCTTAGTGTTCCCTAGCGGGAGGGGAACCGGGGAGCTGTTTTTT
TRBD2 TRBJ2-3 TRBV6-2/TRBV6-3 NA CASSLAGRTDTQYF TGTGCCAGCAGTTTAGCGGGGCGCACAGATACGCAGTATTTT
NA TRBJ2-7 TRBV10-3 many CAISDSGNSDEQYF TGTGCCATCAGTGACTCCGGGAACTCGGACGAGCAGTACTTC
TRBD2 TRBJ2-2 TRBV7-3 medium-sized CASSLVAGKYTNTGELFF TGTGCCAGCAGCTTAGTAGCGGGGAAATATACAAACACCGGGGAGCTGTTTTTT
NA TRBJ2-2 TRBV27 many CASSLANTGELFF TGTGCCAGCAGTTTAGCGAACACCGGGGAGCTGTTTTTT
NA TRBJ1-1 TRBV29-1 NA CSVAGTAQSTEAFF TGCAGCGTAGCGGGGACGGCCCAGAGTACTGAAGCTTTCTTT
TRBD1 TRBJ1-6 TRBV4-3 many CASRGTGAGDSPLHF TGCGCCAGCAGGGGGACAGGAGCCGGGGATTCACCCCTCCACTTT
NA TRBJ1-6 TRBV28 NA CASSLIGIRGSPLHF TGTGCCAGCAGTTTAATTGGGATAAGAGGTTCACCCCTCCACTTT
NA TRBJ2-7 TRBV5-1 NA CASSFGGPYEQYF TGCGCCAGCAGCTTCGGAGGCCCCTACGAGCAGTACTTC